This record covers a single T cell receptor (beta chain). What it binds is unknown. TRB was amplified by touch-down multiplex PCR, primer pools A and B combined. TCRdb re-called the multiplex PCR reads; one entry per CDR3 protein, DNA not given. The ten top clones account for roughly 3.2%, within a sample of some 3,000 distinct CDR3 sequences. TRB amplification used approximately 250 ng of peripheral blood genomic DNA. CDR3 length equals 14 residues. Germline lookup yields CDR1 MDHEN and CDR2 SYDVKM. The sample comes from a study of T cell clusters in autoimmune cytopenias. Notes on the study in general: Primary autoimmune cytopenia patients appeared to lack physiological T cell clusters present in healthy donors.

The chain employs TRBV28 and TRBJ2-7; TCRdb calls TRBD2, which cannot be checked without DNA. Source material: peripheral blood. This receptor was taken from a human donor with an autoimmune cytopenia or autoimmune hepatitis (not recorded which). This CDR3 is CASGTSGSSYEQYF.